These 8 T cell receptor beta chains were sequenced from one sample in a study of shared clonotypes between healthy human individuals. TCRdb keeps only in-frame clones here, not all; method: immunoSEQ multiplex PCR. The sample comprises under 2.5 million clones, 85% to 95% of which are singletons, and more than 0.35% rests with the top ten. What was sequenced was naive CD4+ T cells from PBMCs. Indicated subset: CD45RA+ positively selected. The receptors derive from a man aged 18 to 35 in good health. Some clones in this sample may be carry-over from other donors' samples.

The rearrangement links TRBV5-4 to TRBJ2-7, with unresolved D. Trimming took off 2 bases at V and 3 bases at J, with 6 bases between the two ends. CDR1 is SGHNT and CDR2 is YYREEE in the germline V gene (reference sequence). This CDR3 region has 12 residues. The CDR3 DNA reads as TGTGCCAGCAGCTTAAAAGACTACGAGCAGTACTTC. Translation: CASSLKDYEQYF.

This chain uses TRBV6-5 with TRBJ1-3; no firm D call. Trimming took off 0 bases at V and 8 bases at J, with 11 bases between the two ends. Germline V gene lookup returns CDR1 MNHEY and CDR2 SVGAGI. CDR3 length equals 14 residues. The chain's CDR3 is CASSYSGHGDTIYF. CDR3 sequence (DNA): TGTGCCAGCAGTTACTCAGGGCACGGGGACACCATATATTTT.

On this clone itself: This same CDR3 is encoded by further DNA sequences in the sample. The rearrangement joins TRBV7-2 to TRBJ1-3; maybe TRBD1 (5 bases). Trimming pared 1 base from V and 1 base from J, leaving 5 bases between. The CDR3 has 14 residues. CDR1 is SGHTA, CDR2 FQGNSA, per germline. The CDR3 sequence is CASSLEGSGNTIYF. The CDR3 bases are TGTGCCAGCAGCTTAGAGGGGTCTGGAAACACCATATATTTT. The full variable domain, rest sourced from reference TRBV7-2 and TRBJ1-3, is GAGVSQSPSNKVTEKGKDVELRCDPISGHTALYWYRQSLGQGLEFLIYFQGNSAPDKSGLPSDRFSAERTGGSVSTLTIQRTQQEDSAVYLCASSLEGSGNTIYFGEGSWLTVV.

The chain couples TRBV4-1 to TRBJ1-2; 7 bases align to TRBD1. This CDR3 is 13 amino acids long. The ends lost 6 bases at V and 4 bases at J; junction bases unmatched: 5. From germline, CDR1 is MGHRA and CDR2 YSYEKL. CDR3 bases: TGCGCCAGCAGTCAGGGGGACAGCTATGGCTACACCTTC. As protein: CASSQGDSYGYTF.

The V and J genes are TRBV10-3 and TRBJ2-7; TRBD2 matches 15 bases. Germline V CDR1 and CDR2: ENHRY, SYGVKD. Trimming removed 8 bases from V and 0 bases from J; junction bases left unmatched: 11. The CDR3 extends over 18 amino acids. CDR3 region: CAIRDTGTSGRSSYEQYF. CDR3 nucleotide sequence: TGTGCCATCCGGGACACCGGGACTAGCGGGAGGAGCTCCTACGAGCAGTACTTC.

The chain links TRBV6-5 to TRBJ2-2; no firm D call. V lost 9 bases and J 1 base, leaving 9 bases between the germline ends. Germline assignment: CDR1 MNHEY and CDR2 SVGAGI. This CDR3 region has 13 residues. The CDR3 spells CASLGWNTGELFF. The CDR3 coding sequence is TGTGCCAGTCTCGGGTGGAACACCGGGGAGCTGTTTTTT.

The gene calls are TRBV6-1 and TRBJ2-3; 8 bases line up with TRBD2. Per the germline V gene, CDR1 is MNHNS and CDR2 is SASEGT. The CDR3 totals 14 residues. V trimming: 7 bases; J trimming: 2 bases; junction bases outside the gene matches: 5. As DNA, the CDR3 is TGTGCCAGCAATCGACTAGCGAACACAGATACGCAGTATTTT. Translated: CASNRLANTDTQYF.

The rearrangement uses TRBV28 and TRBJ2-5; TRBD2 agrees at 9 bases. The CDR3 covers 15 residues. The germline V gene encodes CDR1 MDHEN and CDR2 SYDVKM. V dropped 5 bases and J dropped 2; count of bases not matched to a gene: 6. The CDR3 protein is CASSGGGLAQETQYF. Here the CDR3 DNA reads TGTGCCAGCAGTGGAGGGGGACTAGCACAAGAGACCCAGTACTTC.